This T cell receptor (beta chain) was captured in a study of T-cell reconstitution after alpha-beta-depleted transplantation in children (dated by TCRdb to 2016 to 2018). For context, the study as a whole: Using TCR repertoire profiling, the study quantitatively followed how T-cell immune reconstitution unfolded in children after TCRalphabeta/CD19-depleted allogeneic hematopoietic cell transplantation.

This clonotype showed up just a few times. This receptor's antigen is unknown. No much larger clone exists at a distance of one base, and base qualities are not known. V loses 5 bases of germline sequence and J loses 6 bases, and the interval between the two ends is 23 bases. The CDR3 goes from the cysteine to the phenylalanine over 17 residues. Of all the DNA, just the CDR3 is kept, 51 bases in frame from base 1. Receptor amplification or capture employed PCR. Reads for this sample came from an Illumina HiSeq 2500. TCR library preparation used molecular barcoding, with unique molecular identifiers applied to normalize quantification of the TCRbeta repertoire. Using fastp trimming at Q25 and MiXCR clonotype assembly, TCRdb reanalyzed the public sequencing data and kept in-frame beta chains. Entries are consolidated by CDR3 protein sequence, retaining the most common genes and DNA. This sample lists approximately 400,000 distinct CDR3 sequences; roughly 10% were detected once. Roughly 5.5% of the sample lies in the top ten.

This receptor was taken from a human donor who donated a stem cell graft to a child with acute myeloid leukemia. The sample consisted of PBMCs from the stem cell graft donor, taken from the stem cell graft. This sequence uses TRBV12-3 or TRBV12-4 and TRBJ1-5; the D gene is perhaps TRBD1, on 5 matching bases. The DNA sequence reads TGTGCCAGCAGTCAATACTTGGGAGGGACGGGTTTTCAGCCCCAGCATTTT. Its coded protein is CASSQYLGGTGFQPQHF.